Listed below are T cell receptor beta chains from one sample, sequenced in a study of a mutant IDH1 vaccine in newly diagnosed glioma. The method was immunoSEQ multiplex PCR; TCRdb's version includes in-frame clones alone and lacks a portion of them. Of roughly 22,000 clones in the sample, 89% were seen once. These receptors lack a known antigen. The starting material was PBMCs, obtained from a glioma patient whose treatment included an IDH1 peptide vaccine. These receptors all come from a middle-aged woman with glioma. CDR3s include the opening cysteine and the closing phenylalanine or tryptophan. Fields, in order: clone size, V gene, J gene, D gene, CDR3 DNA, CDR3 protein. D genes are given only for firm matches. Size values are once, few and many counts, or a class for expanded clones, and some rows have none.

-	TRBV2	TRBJ1-1	TRBD1	TGTGCCAGCAGGATGGGACAGGGGAACACTGAAGCTTTCTTT	CASRMGQGNTEAFF
-	TRBV9	TRBJ1-3	TRBD1	TGTGCCAGCAGTAAAACAGGGGGGCCTGGAAACACCATATATTTT	CASSKTGGPGNTIYF
-	TRBV30	TRBJ1-1	-	TGTGCCTGGAGTGCCCTCAGGGCTGCTATGAACACTGAAGCTTTCTTT	CAWSALRAAMNTEAFF
-	TRBV4-2	TRBJ2-4	-	TGTGCCAGCAGCCAAGCACCGGGTTCAGATGTCGTCAAAAACATTCAGTACTTC	CASSQAPGSDVVKNIQYF
-	TRBV9	TRBJ1-1	TRBD1	TGTGCCAGCAGCGTAGGACAGGGAATGAACACTGAAGCTTTCTTT	CASSVGQGMNTEAFF
-	TRBV19	TRBJ1-5	-	TGTGCCAGTAGTAGGGTTCCTGAGATTAGCAATCAGCCCCAGCATTTT	CASSRVPEISNQPQHF
-	TRBV4-3	TRBJ1-1	-	TGCGCCAGCAGCCAAGATAGAGGGGGCACTGAAGCTTTCTTT	CASSQDRGGTEAFF
-	TRBV5-1	TRBJ2-1	TRBD2	TGCGCCAGCAGCTTTAGGGCGGGAGGGCCAGGGGACAATGAGCAGTTCTTC	CASSFRAGGPGDNEQFF
-	TRBV5-6	TRBJ2-7	-	TGTGCCAGCAGCCCCTTAGACAGGGCGGGAGACGAGCAGTACTTC	CASSPLDRAGDEQYF
-	TRBV6-5	TRBJ2-7	-	TGTGCCAGCAGTTACTCGAATTCGGGTGATGAGCAGTACTTC	CASSYSNSGDEQYF
few	TRBV2	TRBJ2-7	-	TGTGCCAGCAGTGAGTGGCAGGGATACTACGAGCAGTACTTC	CASSEWQGYYEQYF
-	TRBV7-8	TRBJ2-7	TRBD2	TGTGCCAGCAGCCCAAGATTACTAGCGTACGAGCAGTACTTC	CASSPRLLAYEQYF
-	TRBV7-9	TRBJ1-4	-	TGTGCCAGCAGCCCAGCGGGACATGCCGAAGCGGTGTTTTTT	CASSPAGHAEAVFF
-	TRBV6-5	TRBJ1-1	-	TGTGCCAGCAGTTATGGACGGAACACTGAAGCTTTCTTT	CASSYGRNTEAFF
few	TRBV7-9	TRBJ1-1	-	TGTGCATTACGTGTATTAGAGGAAGCTTTCTTT	CALRVLEEAFF
once	TRBV30	TRBJ1-4	-	TGTGCCTGGAAGGGGGATGAAAAACTGTTTTTT	CAWKGDEKLFF
-	TRBV14	TRBJ2-1	-	TGTGCCAGCAGCCAAGCCCGCTCGGGACCCTTGGAGCAGTTCTTC	CASSQARSGPLEQFF
few	TRBV19	TRBJ1-5	-	TGTGCCAGTAGTATAGCGGGATCCGGGGGCGGACAGCCCCAGCATTTT	CASSIAGSGGGQPQHF
-	TRBV6-6	TRBJ1-1	-	TGTGCCAGCGGGATAGGGGACCAGAACACTGAAGCTTTCTTT	CASGIGDQNTEAFF
-	TRBV6-8	TRBJ1-5	TRBD1	TGTGCCAGCACCCGGGGGACAGGGGGGGTTCATCCCCAGCATTTT	CASTRGTGGVHPQHF
-	TRBV6-6	TRBJ1-1	-	TGTGCCAGCAGTTGGCAGGGGCGGGACACTGAAGCTTTCTTT	CASSWQGRDTEAFF
-	TRBV6-5	TRBJ1-2	-	TGTGCCAGCAGTGAGGGGTATGGCTACACCTTC	CASSEGYGYTF
-	TRBV7-9	TRBJ1-4	-	TGTGCCAGCAGCTTAGGCCGGAGGTTCGGAGAAAAACTGTTTTTT	CASSLGRRFGEKLFF
-	TRBV6-6	TRBJ1-5	-	TGTGCCAGCACCCCCATGGGTAGCAACAATCAGCCCCAGCATTTT	CASTPMGSNNQPQHF
-	TRBV13	TRBJ2-7	-	TGTGCCAGCAGCTTACGTGCGGGGACCTACGAGCAGTACTTC	CASSLRAGTYEQYF
-	TRBV2	TRBJ2-7	-	TGTGCCAGTGCCCGGAGTGCCTACGAGCAGTACTTC	CASARSAYEQYF
-	TRBV6-1	TRBJ2-3	-	TGTGCCAGCAGTGAAACACTCTCTAGCACAGATACGCAGTATTTT	CASSETLSSTDTQYF
-	TRBV28	TRBJ1-5	-	TGTGCCAGCAGTTATGGGCCAACAGGGACTAATCAGCCCCAGCATTTT	CASSYGPTGTNQPQHF
-	TRBV6-5	TRBJ1-4	TRBD1	TGTGCCAGCAGCATAACAGGGGGCCAAGGAGAAAAACTGTTTTTT	CASSITGGQGEKLFF
-	TRBV15	TRBJ2-7	-	TGTGCCACCAGCAGAGAGAGCGGCGAGCAGTACTTC	CATSRESGEQYF
-	TRBV2	TRBJ2-3	-	TGTGCCAGCAGTAGGGGCGGCACAGATACGCAGTATTTT	CASSRGGTDTQYF